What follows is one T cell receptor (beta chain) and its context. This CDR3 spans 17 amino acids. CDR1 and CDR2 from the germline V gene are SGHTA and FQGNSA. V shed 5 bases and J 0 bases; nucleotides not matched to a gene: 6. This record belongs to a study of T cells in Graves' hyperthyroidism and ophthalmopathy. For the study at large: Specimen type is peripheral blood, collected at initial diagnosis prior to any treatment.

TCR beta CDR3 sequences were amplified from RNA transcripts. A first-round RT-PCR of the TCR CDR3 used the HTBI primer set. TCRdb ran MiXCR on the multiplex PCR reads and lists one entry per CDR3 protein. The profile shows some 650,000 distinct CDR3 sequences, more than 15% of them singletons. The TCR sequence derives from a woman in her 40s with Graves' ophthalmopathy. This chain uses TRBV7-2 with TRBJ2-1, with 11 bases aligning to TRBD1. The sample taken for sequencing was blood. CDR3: CASSRSGTGGSYNEQFF. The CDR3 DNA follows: TGTGCCAGCAGCAGATCCGGGACAGGGGGCTCCTACAATGAGCAGTTCTTC.